This T cell receptor beta chain comes out of a study of T cell repertoires and Cas9 in healthy adults (dated by TCRdb to the late 2010s). Some background on the complete study: SpCas9-reactive T cells were characterized for multi-effector potency, cytotoxicity and lineage determination within the CD4 and CD8 compartments. The study looked at preexisting T cell immunity to the Streptococcus pyogenes Cas9 nuclease (SpCas9), which is used in CRISPR gene editing. Overall study outcomes, separate from this receptor: In vitro, SpCas9-reactive regulatory T cells were reported to reduce the proliferation and function of SpCas9-reactive effector T cells.

All of the donors in the study were healthy humans. Per the germline V gene (reference sequence), SGHNT is the CDR1 and YYREEE is the CDR2. The CDR3 numbers 15 residues from cysteine through phenylalanine. Only the CDR3 DNA is retained, 45 bases long and in frame from the first base. The V and J ends are trimmed by 0 bases and 1 base, leaving 10 bases between them. Receptors were amplified or captured by the immunoSEQ multiplex PCR assay. TCRdb holds this immuneACCESS table with in-frame rearrangements only. Some clones are missing; in checked studies, unresolved V genes explain under half, and the rest has no known cause. Present in this sample are 22,000 or so clones, around 92% of which were seen just once. The biggest ten clones account for about 0.9% of the sample. A remark on this clone: Its antigen remains undetermined. There are no base qualities to consult, and no much larger clone falls within one base.

Recombination linked TRBV5-4 to TRBJ2-5; tentative D gene TRBD2, with 6 bases matching. This TCR was recovered from a human donor in good health. Sequenced input: CD4+ effector T cells (CD127+, CD25-, CD137-, CD154-) from PBMCs; culture status not recorded. The DNA is as follows: TGTGCCAGCAGCTTGGCCCCCGGGGGCCAAGAGACCCAGTACTTC. Protein translation: CASSLAPGGQETQYF. The full variable domain, completed from the reference TRBV5-4 and TRBJ2-5 proteins outside the CDR3, reads ETGVTQSPTHLIKTRGQQVTLRCSSQSGHNTVSWYQQALGQGPQFIFQYYREEENGRGNFPPRFSGLQFPNYSSELNVNALELDDSALYLCASSLAPGGQETQYFGPGTRLLVL.